This T cell receptor beta chain is drawn from a study of blood T cells in healthy people across ages. Study in general: Per two T cells, template switching captured roughly one barcoded beta molecule. Findings and caveats of the study: Total diversity from one million sequenced T cells was likely underestimated.

With regard to this clonotype: No antigen is known for it.

Sample-barcoded 5' priming and a J-beta primer mix drove a second PCR of roughly 6 to 12 cycles. Every sample produced at least 2.5 million CDR3-containing paired-end reads. MiXCR was run by TCRdb on the 5' RACE reads, yielding one entry per CDR3 protein. The sample records 780,000 or so distinct CDR3 sequences, approximately 60% being singletons. Every sample yielded at least 7 million isolated PBMCs. Deletions cut 3 bases from V and 0 bases from J, with 11 bases between. Germline-derived CDR1 and CDR2 are MNHEY and SMNVEV (reference sequence). The CDR3 covers 15 residues. What was sequenced was blood. The rearrangement links TRBV27 to TRBJ1-1; no reliable D call. This clonotype was sampled from a man aged 35-49 years in good health. In DNA form, the CDR3 reads TGTGCCAGCAGTTTTGTCGGGTACATGAACACTGAAGCTTTCTTT. This translates into CASSFVGYMNTEAFF.